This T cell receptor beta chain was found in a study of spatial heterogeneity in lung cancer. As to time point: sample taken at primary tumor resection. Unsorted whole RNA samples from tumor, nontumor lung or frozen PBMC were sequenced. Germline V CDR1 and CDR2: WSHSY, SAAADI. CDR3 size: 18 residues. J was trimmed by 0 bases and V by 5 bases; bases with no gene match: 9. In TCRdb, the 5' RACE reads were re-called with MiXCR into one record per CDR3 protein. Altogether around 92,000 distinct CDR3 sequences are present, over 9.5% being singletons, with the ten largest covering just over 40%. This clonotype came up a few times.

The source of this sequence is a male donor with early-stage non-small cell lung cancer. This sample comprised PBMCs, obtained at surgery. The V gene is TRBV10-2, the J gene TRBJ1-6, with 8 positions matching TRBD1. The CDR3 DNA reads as TGCGCCAGCAGTAAAGGACAGGGTGTCAGCTCCTATAATTCACCCCTCCACTTT. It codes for CASSKGQGVSSYNSPLHF.